Reported below is one TCR beta chain. The antigen is unknown. The sample is drawn from a study of early stage breast cancer tumors. The overall study: Most invasive tumors, twelve of 16, were ER+/PR+/HER2-.

Only in-frame clones appear in the TCRdb table, and some are missing; sequencing was by immunoSEQ multiplex PCR. The repertoire holds about 34,000 clones, with more than 65% as singletons. Regarding the study as a whole: Chain pairing and CD4, CD8 or FOXP3 expression were not captured. Commonly generated sequences made up most enriched TCRB sequences shared between patients.

Sequences were obtained from breast tumor tissue. The source is a person in their thirties with breast cancer.

CDR3 region: CSVALAASTDTQYF. CDR3 sequence (DNA): TGCAGCGTGGCACTAGCGGCAAGCACAGATACGCAGTATTTT. V is TRBV29-1 and J is TRBJ2-3; 8 bases agree with TRBD2. Germline V gene lookup returns CDR1 SQVTM and CDR2 ANQGSEA. The CDR3 is made up of 14 amino acids. V gave up 6 bases and J gave up 0 bases; unmatched junction bases: 5.